The rows below give T cell receptor beta chains drawn from one sample of a study of T cells in Graves' hyperthyroidism and ophthalmopathy. TCRdb used MiXCR to reprocess the multiplex PCR reads, holding one entry per CDR3 protein. Of approximately 300,000 distinct CDR3 sequences listed, 15% to 20% are singletons. Sequenced input: blood. The source is a woman aged 60-70 years with Graves' ophthalmopathy. Both conserved end residues are part of each CDR3. The D gene is left open where the match is weak. A clone size is listed for some rows: how often the clone was seen (once, few, many), or a class if it is expanded.

TRBJ2-6 once . TRBV7-2 16 TGTGCCAGCAGCTTACAAGGGGACCCTGGGGCCAACGTCCTGACTTTC CASSLQGDPGANVLTF
TRBJ1-6 many . TRBV12-3/TRBV12-4 15 TGTGCCAGCAGTCCCCGGGGAGGGCGGCAGGGGACCCTCCACTTT CASSPRGGRQGTLHF
TRBJ2-1 many . TRBV11-1 14 TGTGCCACCAAACGGGCGGGGATCTACAATGAGCAGTTCTTC CATKRAGIYNEQFF
TRBJ2-1 . TRBD2 TRBV7-2 17 TGTGCCAGCAGCTTACAGGGACTAGCGGGAGCCTACAATGAGCAGTTCTTC CASSLQGLAGAYNEQFF
TRBJ2-3 many TRBD1 TRBV30 15 TGTGCCTGGAGTGCACAGGGGGTTTATCGGGATACGCAGTATTTT CAWSAQGVYRDTQYF
TRBJ1-4 . . TRBV30 13 TGTGCCTGGAGGGGGGGGCGTGATGAAAAACTGTTTTTT CAWRGGRDEKLFF
TRBJ1-2 few . TRBV5-4 14 TGTGCCAGCAGCTCACGACAGGCTTGGGATGGCTACACCTTC CASSSRQAWDGYTF
TRBJ2-1 . . TRBV29-1 13 TGCAGCGTTGCACAGGACTCCTACAATGAGCAGTTCTTC CSVAQDSYNEQFF
TRBJ2-2 many . TRBV6-5 15 TGTGCCAGCAGTTACCAGACACCTAACACCGGGGAGCTGTTTTTT CASSYQTPNTGELFF
TRBJ1-1 . TRBD1 TRBV20-1 18 TGCAGTGCTAGAGATGCGGCCATCCGGACAGGGGGGAACACTGAAGCTTTCTTT CSARDAAIRTGGNTEAFF
TRBJ2-2 many TRBD1 TRBV2 14 TGTGCCATGAAGGACAGGCAGAACACCGGGGAGCTGTTTTTT CAMKDRQNTGELFF
TRBJ1-1 . . TRBV5-1 14 TGCGCCAGCAGCTTGGGGAGGGGTGTCCCTGAAGCTTTCTTT CASSLGRGVPEAFF
TRBJ2-7 . TRBD2 TRBV7-2 16 TGTGCCAGCAGCCAACTAGTACTAGCGGACTCCTACGAGCAGTACTTC CASSQLVLADSYEQYF
TRBJ2-3 many TRBD2 TRBV19 17 TGTGCCAGTAGTATATCGGGACTAGCGGGGTTTACCGATACGCAGTATTTT CASSISGLAGFTDTQYF
TRBJ2-7 . TRBD1 TRBV19 17 TGTGCCAGTAGTGCGCAAACGGGAACAGGGGCTGTGTACGAGCAGTACTTC CASSAQTGTGAVYEQYF
TRBJ1-5 few . TRBV24-1 11 TGTGCCACCAGTTGGCCGGAGCCCCAGCATTTT CATSWPEPQHF
TRBJ2-3 . TRBD2 TRBV20-1 17 TGCAGTGCTGATCGACTAGCGGGAGGGACTGGCACAGATACGCAGTATTTT CSADRLAGGTGTDTQYF
TRBJ1-4 . . TRBV5-1 15 TGCGCCAGCAGCTTGGGCCAGGGGCGAAGGGAAAAACTGTTTTTT CASSLGQGRREKLFF
TRBJ1-1 many . TRBV7-2 14 TGTGCCAGCAGCCCGACTGGGGCCCACACTGAAGCTTTCTTT CASSPTGAHTEAFF
TRBJ2-7 . TRBD1 TRBV11-2 16 TGCGCCAGCAGCCAAACCTCGGGACAGGCTTCCTACGAGCAGTACTTC CASSQTSGQASYEQYF
TRBJ2-3 . TRBD2 TRBV27 16 TGTGCCAGCAGTTTGACAAGCGGGGGGTTCACAGATACGCAGTATTTT CASSLTSGGFTDTQYF
TRBJ1-3 . . TRBV12-3/TRBV12-4 15 TGTGCCAGCAGCACCCAGGGCACCTCTGGAGACACCATATATTTT CASSTQGTSGDTIYF
TRBJ2-3 once . TRBV7-2 14 TGTGCCAGCAGCCCGTCACAGGGCACAGATACGCAGTATTTT CASSPSQGTDTQYF
TRBJ1-1 many . TRBV7-2 14 TGTGCCAGCAGCTTTGTACAGGGCTTGACTGAAGCTTTCTTT CASSFVQGLTEAFF
TRBJ2-7 many . TRBV28 13 TGTGCCAGCAGGCCCAGCGGACAAGGGATGCAGTACTTC CASRPSGQGMQYF
TRBJ1-6 many . TRBV6-2/TRBV6-3 11 TGTGCCAGCAGTTCGAACCGGGCCCTCCACTTT CASSSNRALHF
TRBJ2-1 many . TRBV13 16 TGTGCCAGCAGCTCCCCCACTAGAGTTCGAGGTGGTGAGCAGTTCTTC CASSSPTRVRGGEQFF
TRBJ2-3 many . TRBV4-2 16 TGTGCCAGCAGCCAAGATCCCGGACAAAAAGGGGCTGCGCAGTATTTT CASSQDPGQKGAAQYF
TRBJ2-1 . TRBD2 TRBV20-1 15 TGCAGTGCTATGACTCAGGGACTAGTGTACAATGAGCAGTTCTTC CSAMTQGLVYNEQFF
TRBJ2-7 few . TRBV24-1 14 TGTGCCACCAGTGATAAGACAGCGCCCTACGAGCAGTACTTC CATSDKTAPYEQYF
TRBJ1-1 many . TRBV4-3 15 TGCGCCAGCAGCCAAGAGCACTCCTCAAACACTGAAGCTTTCTTT CASSQEHSSNTEAFF
TRBJ1-2 . . TRBV28 13 TGTGCCAGCAGTCAGAAACAGGTCTATGGCTACACCTTC CASSQKQVYGYTF
TRBJ1-1 many . TRBV12-3/TRBV12-4 12 TGTGCCAGCACCTCACCTTACACTGAAGCTTTCTTT CASTSPYTEAFF
TRBJ1-2 many . TRBV9 15 TGTGCCAGCAGCGTAGCTGATGTTAGCCGTAGGGGCTACACCTTC CASSVADVSRRGYTF
TRBJ2-1 . TRBD2 TRBV6-1 17 TGTGCCAGCAGCCCAAATCCCCCGGGACTAGCGAGGAATGAGCAGTTCTTC CASSPNPPGLARNEQFF
TRBJ2-1 many TRBD1 TRBV11-3 15 TGTGCCAGCAGCTTAACGGGGACAGCCTACAATGAGCAGTTCTTC CASSLTGTAYNEQFF
TRBJ1-5 many . TRBV2 15 TGTGCCAGCAGTCCGACGGGTTATAGCAATCAGCCCCAGCATTTT CASSPTGYSNQPQHF
TRBJ1-3 many . TRBV6-5 15 TGTGCCAGCAGTTACGGACCCCCGGCTGGAAACACCATATATTTT CASSYGPPAGNTIYF
TRBJ1-2 few . TRBV5-1 13 TGCGCCAGCAGCCAACAGGGTTTCCAGGGCTACACCTTC CASSQQGFQGYTF
TRBJ2-7 once . TRBV11-2 14 TGTGCCAGCAGCTTAGGGGCGACAGGGAGGGAGCAGTACTTC CASSLGATGREQYF
TRBJ2-7 . TRBD1 TRBV29-1 17 TGCAGCGTTGGGCTGGTGGGCGAGACAGGGGACCCCTACGAGCAGTACTTC CSVGLVGETGDPYEQYF
TRBJ1-2 . TRBD1 TRBV19 17 TGTGCCAGCGTCATTAGATCGGACAGGGGTTTATCGAGTGGCTACACCTTC CASVIRSDRGLSSGYTF